The T cell receptor beta chain under discussion was sequenced for a study of T cells in Graves' hyperthyroidism and ophthalmopathy. In its sample, this clonotype was seen many times. RNA transcripts gave rise to amplified TCR beta CDR3 regions. The HTBI primer set served for first-round RT-PCR of the TCR CDR3. TCRdb reanalysed the multiplex PCR reads using MiXCR and keeps one entry per CDR3 protein. Here the sample spans 500,000 to 650,000 distinct CDR3 sequences, about 14% being singletons. V lost 8 bases and J 0 bases, leaving 25 bases between the germline ends. This CDR3 is built from 17 residues. The germline V gene has CDR1 SQVTM and CDR2 ANQGSEA.

This receptor was taken from a woman in her forties or fifties with Graves' ophthalmopathy. The sequenced sample was blood. The V call is TRBV29-1, the J call TRBJ1-1; D may be TRBD1 (5 bases). The CDR3 loop reads CSTRQISRDHMNTEAFF. Written as DNA, the CDR3 is TGCAGCACAAGACAGATCTCTAGGGATCACATGAACACTGAAGCTTTCTTT.